This TCR beta chain comes out of a study of T cells in Graves' hyperthyroidism and ophthalmopathy. General study findings and limits: Also found in blood were most expanded thyroid clonotypes above 0.001.

TCR beta CDR3 sequences were amplified from RNA transcripts. HTBI primers were employed in a first-round RT-PCR of the TCR CDR3. TCRdb re-called the multiplex PCR reads through MiXCR, storing one row per CDR3 protein. The sample shows fewer than 750,000 distinct CDR3 sequences, about 15% of them seen only once. V was pared by 4 bases and J by 0 bases, with 13 bases between. Germline CDR1 MNHEY, CDR2 SVGAGI. The CDR3 runs 15 residues. This clonotype was detected only a few times. Its antigen is unidentified. This sequence originates from a woman aged 35 to 49 with Graves' ophthalmopathy. This chain connects TRBV6-5 to TRBJ2-7; D remains ambiguous. Sequenced: blood. The CDR3 nucleotides read TGTGCCAGCAGTTCGCTGTTCAAGAACTCCTACGAGCAGTACTTC. The encoded protein is CASSSLFKNSYEQYF.